These 22 T cell receptor beta chains were all obtained from the same sample, sequenced in a study of early stage breast cancer tumors. The repertoire was sequenced with immunoSEQ multiplex PCR; TCRdb's copy has only in-frame clones and lacks some. Of about 31,000 clones listed, around 75% were seen once; the top ten hold about 9.4%. The sample was breast tumor tissue. The receptors shown here come from a person aged 30-39 years with breast cancer.

J is TRBJ1-4 and V is TRBV7-9, with 8 bases matching TRBD1. Germline V CDR1 and CDR2: SEHNR, FQNEAQ (reference sequence). The CDR3 totals 14 residues. With V trimmed by 6 bases and J by 7 bases, 7 bases remained unmatched. CDR3 coding DNA: TGTGCCAGCAGAGCAGGGGGCGGGGGTGAAAAACTGTTTTTT. This gives the protein CASRAGGGGEKLFF. The full variable domain, in which reference TRBV7-9 and TRBJ1-4 provide the parts outside the CDR3, is DTGVSQNPRHKITKRGQNVTFRCDPISEHNRLYWYRQTLGQGPEFLTYFQNEAQLEKSRLLSDRFSAERPKGSFSTLEIQRTEQGDSAMYLCASRAGGGGEKLFFGSGTQLSVL.

The chain carries TRBV9 and TRBJ2-2, with 8 bases matching TRBD2. With V trimmed by 3 bases and J by 6 bases, 13 bases remained unmatched. Germline V gives CDR1 SGDLS, CDR2 YYNGEE. This CDR3 has 17 residues. The CDR3: CASSAGGTLSWAGELFF. The CDR3 DNA is TGTGCCAGCAGCGCGGGGGGGACCCTTTCCTGGGCCGGGGAGCTGTTTTTT.

This rearrangement joins TRBV7-2 to TRBJ2-1; D is unclear. There are 14 residues in the CDR3. The V end lost 3 bases, the J end lost 0 bases, and 6 bases lay between the germline ends. Germline CDR1 and CDR2: SGHTA and FQGNSA. The CDR3 DNA reads TGTGCCAGCAGCTTCACCTCCTCCTACAATGAGCAGTTCTTC. Translated, it gives CASSFTSSYNEQFF.

The count of this clone is one. The chain joins TRBV7-2 to TRBJ1-6; no clear D gene. The V gene lost 6 bases and the J gene lost 6 bases, with 6 bases spanning the gap. The CDR3 sequence is 12 residues long. Germline V gene data show CDR1 as SGHTA and CDR2 as FQGNSA. CDR3 DNA sequence: TGTGCCAGCAGGCCTACTAATTCACCCCTCCACTTT. Translation gives CASRPTNSPLHF.

The gene calls are TRBV4-1 and TRBJ2-1; possible D gene TRBD2, 5 bases. CDR3 size: 14 residues. The V gene's germline CDR1 is MGHRA and CDR2 YSYEKL. V was cut by 8 bases and J by 3 bases, with 14 bases left in between. The CDR3 DNA reads TGCGCCAGCGGACTTTCGGGGTACTACAATGAGCAGTTCTTC. Translated, it gives CASGLSGYYNEQFF.

A few counts support this clone. One end of the junction fails to match germline, which may point to a read error. The chain has TRBV5-6 and TRBJ2-7, with 14 bases fitting TRBD2. The CDR3 length is 14 residues. Germline CDR1 is SGHDT and CDR2 is YYEEEE. The CDR3 region is CASRGTSGSYGQYF. The CDR3 bases are TGTGCCAGCAGGGGGACTAGCGGGAGTTACGGGCAGTACTTC.

V and J are TRBV5-5 and TRBJ1-1; D ambiguous. Germline-derived CDR1 and CDR2 are SGHKS and YYEKEE (reference sequence). V was pared by 2 bases and J by 1 base, with 9 bases between. The CDR3 extends over 14 amino acids. CDR3 DNA sequence: TGTGCCAGCAGCTTCCCGGCGAGGAACACTGAAGCTTTCTTT. Translating gives CASSFPARNTEAFF.

Only one count was recorded for this clone. The V and J genes are TRBV25-1 and TRBJ2-7; D is uncertain. Per germline, CDR1 MGHDK and CDR2 SYGVNS. CDR3 length: 14 residues. V was clipped by 0 bases and J by 2 bases, with 8 bases between them. CDR3 sequence reads: CASSEYSSTYEQYF. In nucleotides, the CDR3 is TGTGCCAGCAGTGAATATTCCAGTACCTACGAGCAGTACTTC.

The chain joins TRBV30 to TRBJ2-7, with D perhaps assigned TRBD1 or TRBD2 (6 bases each). Germline CDR1 GTSNPN, CDR2 SVGIG (reference sequence). CDR3 length equals 15 residues. Trimming stripped 3 bases from V and 4 bases from J, with 19 bases between. CDR3 protein: CAWSIGGPGDYEQYF. CDR3 DNA sequence: TGTGCCTGGAGCATCGGGGGCCCTGGGGATTACGAGCAGTACTTC.

This clone was observed a handful of times. The chain has TRBV6-1 and TRBJ2-7; D perhaps matches TRBD2 (5 bases). The CDR3 is 13 amino acids. The germline gives CDR1 MNHNS, CDR2 SASEGT. V lost 4 bases to trimming and J lost 6 bases, with 13 bases between them. The CDR3: CASSVERLGEQYF. CDR3 sequence (DNA): TGTGCCAGCAGTGTTGAGCGGCTCGGCGAGCAGTACTTC.

The chain combines TRBV30 with TRBJ1-1; 9 positions agree with TRBD1. Germline V lookup: CDR1 GTSNPN, CDR2 SVGIG (reference sequence). V dropped 2 bases and J dropped 4; count of bases not matched to a gene: 2. This CDR3 has 13 residues. CDR3 protein: CAWSMTGGTEAFF. Here the CDR3 DNA reads TGTGCCTGGAGTATGACAGGGGGCACTGAAGCTTTCTTT.

This chain uses TRBV6-1 with TRBJ2-5; TRBD1 aligns across 9 bases. The CDR3 totals 16 residues. Losses at the gene ends were 4 bases for V and 2 bases for J; bases not matched to a gene: 8. Germline V CDR1 and CDR2: MNHNS, SASEGT. The CDR3 bases are TGTGCCAGCAGTGCCACTACCGGGACAGGGCAAGAGACCCAGTACTTC. This translates into CASSATTGTGQETQYF.

The rearrangement joins TRBV18 to TRBJ2-1, with a possible D match to TRBD2 (6 bases). CDR3 length: 15 residues. CDR1 is KGHSH and CDR2 is LQKENI in the germline V gene. Trimming cost V 5 bases and J 3 bases, with 14 bases left between them. The CDR3 DNA follows: TGTGCCAGCTCAGCTACATGGGACTTCTACAATGAGCAGTTCTTC. Amino acids: CASSATWDFYNEQFF.

This clone was recorded only once. This chain connects TRBV18 to TRBJ2-3; D may be TRBD2 (5 bases). This CDR3 region has 14 residues. The V end was cut by 0 bases, the J end by 4 bases, with 8 bases between. CDR1 and CDR2 from the germline V gene are KGHSH and LQKENI. CDR3 in amino acids: CASSPPAVADTQYF. The DNA for the CDR3 is TGTGCCAGCTCACCACCAGCGGTGGCAGATACGCAGTATTTT.

The genes are TRBV30 and TRBJ2-1; 10 positions match TRBD2. Germline V gene sequence: CDR1 GTSNPN, CDR2 SVGIG (reference sequence). With 2 bases clipped from V and 4 bases from J, the junction kept 5 bases outside the gene matches. This CDR3 is 15 amino acids long. As DNA, the CDR3 is TGTGCCTGGAGTCTAGCGGGAGAGAGGTACAATGAGCAGTTCTTC. Translated, it gives CAWSLAGERYNEQFF.

Relative to its sample, this clone is medium-sized. The rearrangement joins TRBV21-1 to TRBJ2-7; TRBD1 reflects the table's D call only, with no check against the DNA. TRBV21-1 is a documented pseudogene. This CDR3 has 18 amino acids. The CDR3 sequence is CASSKVPTSSDRSYEQYF. The CDR3 DNA sequence: TGTGCCAGCAGCAAAGTTCCGACCTCCTCCGACAGGTCCTACGAGCAGTACTTC.

The J gene is TRBJ2-3, the V gene TRBV21-1; the DNA was not compared with TRBD2, the D call given in the table. TRBV21-1 is marked as a pseudogene. This CDR3 comprises 20 residues. The CDR3 nucleotides read TGTGCCAGCAGCAAAGGGGAGGGAGGACTAGCGGGAGGCCGGGCAGATACGCAGTATTTT. Translated, it gives CASSKGEGGLAGGRADTQYF.

The chain carries TRBV7-6 and TRBJ2-2; D possibly uses TRBD1 or TRBD2 (6 bases each). V was trimmed by 5 bases and J by 4 bases, leaving 17 bases between them. The CDR3 is 16 residues long. CDR1 SGHVS and CDR2 FNYEAQ come from the germline V gene. The CDR3 reads CASSVVPGGGTGELFF. The CDR3 bases are TGTGCCAGCAGCGTAGTACCCGGAGGGGGCACCGGGGAGCTGTTTTTT.

The rearrangement uses TRBV7-6 and TRBJ2-7; D is possibly TRBD2 (5 bases). Germline CDR1 SGHVS, CDR2 FNYEAQ. This CDR3 has 15 amino acids. Trimming removed 5 bases from V and 2 bases from J, with 16 bases in between. CDR3 residues: CASSPTARGPYEQYF. DNA of the CDR3: TGTGCCAGCAGCCCTACTGCTCGAGGGCCCTACGAGCAGTACTTC.

The chain couples TRBV27 to TRBJ2-1; a possible D gene is TRBD1 (5 bases). Germline V gives CDR1 MNHEY, CDR2 SMNVEV (reference sequence). Trimming removed 3 bases from V and 5 bases from J, with 11 bases in between. This CDR3 has 14 amino acids. CDR3 sequence reads: CASSFRLGHNEQFF. The CDR3 nucleotides read TGTGCCAGCAGTTTCCGGCTGGGGCACAATGAGCAGTTCTTC.

The chain uses TRBV4-1 and TRBJ1-1; 9 bases fit TRBD1. The CDR3 has 18 residues. V shed 4 bases, J shed 0 bases, and the junction held 12 bases outside the gene matches. Germline V gene lookup returns CDR1 MGHRA and CDR2 YSYEKL. CDR3 sequence: CASSRTGAQSLLNTEAFF. DNA of the CDR3: TGCGCCAGCAGCCGGACAGGGGCGCAGTCCCTCCTGAACACTGAAGCTTTCTTT.

This clone was detected only a few times. This rearrangement joins TRBV7-2 to TRBJ2-2, with D possibly being TRBD2 (6 bases). This CDR3 region has 17 residues. V lost 5 bases to trimming and J lost 4 bases, with 20 bases between them. CDR1 SGHTA and CDR2 FQGNSA come from the germline V gene. The CDR3 bases are TGTGCCAGCAGCCCCGAGGGACTGGCCTCGAGCACCGGGGAGCTGTTTTTT. Translated: CASSPEGLASSTGELFF.